This T cell receptor (beta chain) was observed in a study of regulatory T cells in long-lasting Graves disease. Points from the study as a whole: Persistent Graves' patients showed less TCR diversity than newly diagnosed patients showed.

This clonotype was seen a few times. Antigen specificity is unknown. Just one base apart from a much larger clone, this may be a read error. Time point given: newly diagnosed GD, antithyroid drugs for less than 3 months. Scientists built the TCR library using RNA that was extracted from PBMCs. Arm-PCR of CDR3 regions with iRepertoire HTBI primers generated TCR beta libraries. In the authors' methods: In the combined samples, under 80 TRBV and 14 TRBJ segments were identified. In TCRdb, the multiplex PCR reads were re-called with MiXCR into one record per CDR3 protein. None of the V and J calls come from the authors' own analysis; TCRdb made them. The sample gives 580,000 or so distinct CDR3 sequences, 16% of which show up once; approximately 12% is in the top ten. Germline V gene lookup returns CDR1 SGHTA and CDR2 FQGNSA. This CDR3 has 17 residues. These data were also reused for a study on T cells in Graves' hyperthyroidism and ophthalmopathy.

Source: peripheral blood mononuclear cells (PBMCs), taken at new diagnosis, from a patient treated with antithyroid drugs. This receptor was identified in a man between 18 and 29 years old with Graves disease. The chain recombines TRBV7-2 with TRBJ2-3; TRBD2 matches at 8 bases. As DNA, the CDR3 is TGTGCCAGCAGCTTAGTATCTTCCGGGAGGGGCACAGATACGCAGTGTTTT. Its translation is CASSLVSSGRGTDTQCF.